This T cell receptor (beta chain) was captured in a study of blood T cells in healthy people across ages (dated by TCRdb to between 2015 and 2016). Context from the whole study: In model experiments, template switching captured roughly one uniquely barcoded TCR beta cDNA molecule for every two T cells. Using deep sequencing normalized with unique cDNA molecular identifiers, the study measured how TCR beta repertoire diversity changes with age. Four age groups were formed from the donors: young (average 16 years), middle-aged (around 39), aged (around 62) and long-lived (around 82). To avoid experimental bias, donors of different ages were randomly spread across the sequencing lanes. Two additional independent replicas of 1 million unique cDNA reads from the same blood draw were analyzed for two donors (one aged 18 to 30 and one aged 80 or older). Overall study outcomes, separate from this receptor: The CMV infection status of donors was not known, potentially confounding age-related changes in expanded clonotypes. Compared with the aged group, more naive CD4+ T cells, fewer expanded clones and increased TCR diversity were shown by the long-lived group, suggesting age selection. A strong correlation was found between observed TCR beta diversity and the percentage of naive T cells measured by flow cytometry. Observed TCR beta diversity per million T cells fell roughly linearly with age, and a significant reduction was already apparent by age roughly 41. Since profiling was done on bulk unsorted PBMCs, naive and antigen-experienced compartments could not be conclusively compared. Estimates of total diversity from one million sequenced T cells were regarded as lower bounds and underestimates.

The protocol used for the library was 5' RACE. TCRdb shows the sequencer as Illumina HiSeq 2500. A second PCR of about 6 to 11 cycles was performed with a sample-barcoded 5' primer and a J-beta primer mix. Each TCR beta cDNA molecule received a unique molecular identifier from a template-switch 5' adaptor carrying 12 random nucleotides. Each sample yielded at least 2.5 million CDR3-containing paired-end reads. First-strand cDNA synthesis was performed from all RNA using the Mint cDNA synthesis kit, with priming by a TRBC-specific oligonucleotide. After uracil-DNA glycosylase treatment, a first 18-cycle PCR used universal primers M1SS and BC2_uni_R on all cDNA. The authors' analysis ran thus. For normalization, 1 million high-quality reads were randomly selected from each sample, with every read carrying a distinct molecular identifier. Instead of being binned into consensus sequences, reads that shared molecular identifiers were thrown out. MiTCR, set to a Q25 quality threshold and the strictest error-elimination algorithm, was used for CDR3 identification, clonotype clustering and error correction. Lower-bound total TCR beta diversity was estimated with a nonparametric unseen species model using Euler transformation. In-frame beta chains were kept once TCRdb had trimmed the public reads at Q25 with fastp and called clones with MiXCR. Under each unique CDR3 protein, matching rows form one entry showing the most common genes and DNA. TCRdb, not the original authors, processed these V and J calls. This sample has some 710,000 distinct CDR3 sequences in its table, and around a fifth of those were observed once. The top ten hold roughly 22% of the sample.

The 40 or so donors, aged 6 to 90 years, were systemically healthy Caucasian individuals from Russia. Roughly 9.5 milliliters of peripheral blood were drawn from each donor into EDTA-treated Vacutainer tubes. Ficoll-Paque density-gradient centrifugation was used to isolate PBMCs, with at least 7 million obtained per sample. Total RNA was extracted from PBMCs with Trizol reagent, with at least 6 micrograms obtained per sample. Naive CD45RAhigh/CD27high T cell percentages were measured by flow cytometry on a PBMC aliquot from every donor. On this clonotype itself: Its antigen is currently not known. No per-base quality is available; no much larger clone lies one base away.

Reading the germline V gene gives CDR1 SGHAT and CDR2 FQNNGV. The CDR3 holds 14 amino acids from the cysteine to the phenylalanine. The entry retains the CDR3 DNA only, 42 bases that are in frame from base 1. Recombination connected TRBV11-2 to TRBJ2-5; confidence is insufficient to name the D gene. The J call is doubtful: the DNA matches TRBJ2-1 better. Sequenced material: blood. This sequence was found in a man in his 70s in good health. The CDR3 sequence is CASSSLIWGNEQFF. The bases are TGTGCCAGCAGCTCTCTCATTTGGGGTAATGAGCAGTTCTTC.